The present T cell receptor (beta chain) was sequenced within a study of OX40 agonist ivuxolimab in advanced cancers. Study-level background: One hepatocellular carcinoma and two cutaneous melanoma patients partially responded.

Here immunoSEQ multiplex PCR was the method, and the copy in TCRdb shows in-frame clones only, minus some. The data show tens of thousands of clones, with about 88% seen just once and 1.5% to 2% held by the top ten. The investigators sampled blood at baseline, at cycle 4 day 1, and at cycle 7 day 1. Study outcomes and limitations: The antigen specificity of the peripheral T cells (those that were expanded) was not determined.

Deletions cut 5 bases from V and 0 bases from J, with 11 bases between. CDR3 length: 16 residues. Germline values: CDR1 MNHEY, CDR2 SMNVEV (reference sequence). Of note for this clone: The antigen is not known.

The starting material was CD4+ or CD8+ T cells sorted from blood, obtained in a trial of the OX40 agonist ivuxolimab. The TCR comes from an adult with an advanced solid tumor such as melanoma, head and neck, liver or kidney cancer. The gene calls are TRBV27 and TRBJ2-6; TRBD1 is a possible D gene (5 bases). Here the CDR3 reads CASSPPGFSGANVLTF. The CDR3 DNA reads as TGTGCCAGCAGTCCCCCAGGGTTCTCTGGGGCCAACGTCCTGACTTTC.